The rows below give T cell receptor beta chains drawn from one sample of a study of T cells in Graves' hyperthyroidism and ophthalmopathy. TCRdb re-derived calls from the multiplex PCR reads in MiXCR, one entry per CDR3 protein. This table has 480,000 or so distinct CDR3 sequences, over 45% appearing once. Sequenced sample: peripheral blood or thyroid tissue (not recorded which). The origin of the receptors is an adult woman with Graves' disease, either hyperthyroidism or ophthalmopathy (not recorded which). Each CDR3 is given with its conserved first and last residue. The D gene is left open where the match is weak. Not all rows give a size; the values are once, few, many and, for expanded clones, a class.

d_call: .; v_call: TRBV10-3; j_call: TRBJ2-7; clone_size: many; cdr3_nt: TGTGCCATCAGTAACCTCGGGGGTAGAAACTTCGAGCAGTACTTC; cdr3_aa: CAISNLGGRNFEQYF
d_call: TRBD2; v_call: TRBV2; j_call: TRBJ2-2; clone_size: .; cdr3_nt: TGTGCCAGCAGTGCTAGGGCCAGCGGGAGCACGAACACCGGGGAGCTGTTTTTT; cdr3_aa: CASSARASGSTNTGELFF
d_call: .; v_call: TRBV19; j_call: TRBJ1-1; clone_size: .; cdr3_nt: TGTGCCAGTAGTATCAGGCGGGACGCCGAAAGGACTGAAGCTTTCTTT; cdr3_aa: CASSIRRDAERTEAFF
d_call: .; v_call: TRBV6-2/TRBV6-3; j_call: TRBJ2-7; clone_size: few; cdr3_nt: TGTGCCAGCGGGCGGCCGACAGGCTTATTGCCCTACGAGCAGTACTTC; cdr3_aa: CASGRPTGLLPYEQYF
d_call: TRBD1; v_call: TRBV5-5; j_call: TRBJ1-5; clone_size: .; cdr3_nt: TGTGCCAGCAGCTTCGGGACAGGGTCCGGTCAGCCCCAGCATTTT; cdr3_aa: CASSFGTGSGQPQHF
d_call: TRBD1; v_call: TRBV7-9; j_call: TRBJ1-6; clone_size: .; cdr3_nt: TGTGCCAGCAGTACCTATGGGACAGACTATAATTCACCCCTCCACTTT; cdr3_aa: CASSTYGTDYNSPLHF
d_call: .; v_call: TRBV7-8; j_call: TRBJ2-7; clone_size: .; cdr3_nt: TGTGCCAGCAGCCTGCGGTCGTGGGGATCAAACTACGAGCAGTACTTC; cdr3_aa: CASSLRSWGSNYEQYF
d_call: TRBD1; v_call: TRBV2; j_call: TRBJ2-7; clone_size: .; cdr3_nt: TGTGCCAGCAGGACAGGGGCTTACGAGCAGTACTTC; cdr3_aa: CASRTGAYEQYF
d_call: TRBD1; v_call: TRBV7-9; j_call: TRBJ1-5; clone_size: many; cdr3_nt: TGTGCCAGCAGCTTAGGTACAGGGGGCCTCAATCAGCCCCAGCATTTT; cdr3_aa: CASSLGTGGLNQPQHF
d_call: .; v_call: TRBV6-5; j_call: TRBJ2-7; clone_size: few; cdr3_nt: TGTGCCAGCAGGCGCTCCGGGCCGTACTACGAGCAGTACTTC; cdr3_aa: CASRRSGPYYEQYF
d_call: TRBD1; v_call: TRBV29-1; j_call: TRBJ2-7; clone_size: few; cdr3_nt: TGCAGCGGGATGGGACAGGGTAACGAGCAGTACTTC; cdr3_aa: CSGMGQGNEQYF
d_call: .; v_call: TRBV15; j_call: TRBJ2-3; clone_size: .; cdr3_nt: TGTGCCACCAGCACACGACTCGGGCCCACAGATACGCAGTATTTT; cdr3_aa: CATSTRLGPTDTQYF
d_call: .; v_call: TRBV10-3; j_call: TRBJ1-2; clone_size: .; cdr3_nt: TGTGCTAGCGCAGGGGTTGACTATGGCTACACCTTC; cdr3_aa: CASAGVDYGYTF
d_call: .; v_call: TRBV2; j_call: TRBJ1-1; clone_size: .; cdr3_nt: TGTGCCAGCCTCCCGGGGCAGCCGAACACTGAAGCTTTCTTT; cdr3_aa: CASLPGQPNTEAFF
d_call: .; v_call: TRBV19; j_call: TRBJ1-1; clone_size: .; cdr3_nt: TGTGCCAGTAGGAAACAGACAGGGAACACTGAAGCTTTCTTT; cdr3_aa: CASRKQTGNTEAFF
d_call: .; v_call: TRBV6-5; j_call: TRBJ1-2; clone_size: .; cdr3_nt: TGTGCCAGCAGTCGAAGAAATGCCGCCGGGAATGGCTACACCTTC; cdr3_aa: CASSRRNAAGNGYTF
d_call: TRBD2; v_call: TRBV2; j_call: TRBJ2-3; clone_size: .; cdr3_nt: TGTGCCAGCAGTAAGGAGGCGGGAGGGTCAGATACGCAGTATTTT; cdr3_aa: CASSKEAGGSDTQYF
d_call: .; v_call: TRBV20-1; j_call: TRBJ1-4; clone_size: .; cdr3_nt: TGCAGTGCCGGGAGGAGGGGGTATGAAAAACTGTTTTTT; cdr3_aa: CSAGRRGYEKLFF
d_call: .; v_call: TRBV28; j_call: TRBJ2-2; clone_size: many; cdr3_nt: TGTGCCAGCAACTACAGGGAAGGGGAGCTGTTTTTT; cdr3_aa: CASNYREGELFF
d_call: .; v_call: TRBV15; j_call: TRBJ2-5; clone_size: many; cdr3_nt: TGTGCCACCAGCGACAGGGCGGGGGAGACCCAGTACTTC; cdr3_aa: CATSDRAGETQYF
d_call: TRBD1; v_call: TRBV29-1; j_call: TRBJ1-4; clone_size: many; cdr3_nt: TGCAGCGTGACCAGGACAGGGAAAAGTGAAAAACTGTTTTTT; cdr3_aa: CSVTRTGKSEKLFF
d_call: .; v_call: TRBV29-1; j_call: TRBJ2-7; clone_size: .; cdr3_nt: TGCAGCTTGGCCGGGACCCTCAGCTACGAGCAGTACTTC; cdr3_aa: CSLAGTLSYEQYF
d_call: .; v_call: TRBV27; j_call: TRBJ1-5; clone_size: few; cdr3_nt: TGTGCCAGCAAAATGGACCATAGCAATCAGCCCCAGCATTTT; cdr3_aa: CASKMDHSNQPQHF
d_call: .; v_call: TRBV12-3/TRBV12-4; j_call: TRBJ1-2; clone_size: many; cdr3_nt: TGTGCCAGCAGTGCTCGCCTGTCATTATATGGCTACACCTTC; cdr3_aa: CASSARLSLYGYTF
d_call: TRBD1; v_call: TRBV10-1; j_call: TRBJ1-1; clone_size: .; cdr3_nt: TGCGCCAGCGGGGGGACAGTACACGCTGAAGCTTTCTTT; cdr3_aa: CASGGTVHAEAFF
d_call: TRBD1; v_call: TRBV6-1; j_call: TRBJ1-6; clone_size: .; cdr3_nt: TGTGCCAGCAGTTACAGGGGGCTCGGGAATTCACCCCTCCACTTT; cdr3_aa: CASSYRGLGNSPLHF
d_call: .; v_call: TRBV10-1; j_call: TRBJ1-1; clone_size: .; cdr3_nt: TGCGCCAGCAGTGAGTCTGACAGAAGGAGCGTAGGGAACACTGAAGCTTTCTTT; cdr3_aa: CASSESDRRSVGNTEAFF
d_call: .; v_call: TRBV20-1; j_call: TRBJ2-5; clone_size: many; cdr3_nt: TGCAGTGCTAGGTTAGGTTTTACGGCCTGGGAGACCCAGTACTTC; cdr3_aa: CSARLGFTAWETQYF
d_call: .; v_call: TRBV29-1; j_call: TRBJ2-7; clone_size: .; cdr3_nt: TGCAGTGCTAGAGGGCACACCAACTACGAGCAGTACTTC; cdr3_aa: CSARGHTNYEQYF
d_call: TRBD1; v_call: TRBV7-9; j_call: TRBJ2-2; clone_size: .; cdr3_nt: TGTGCCAGCAGCCCAGGGGGCAGAGTCACCGGGGAGCTGTTTTTT; cdr3_aa: CASSPGGRVTGELFF
d_call: .; v_call: TRBV20-1; j_call: TRBJ1-4; clone_size: few; cdr3_nt: TGCAGTGCTAGAGATCGATCTGAGGTGGTGACGGATAAACTGTTTTTT; cdr3_aa: CSARDRSEVVTDKLFF
d_call: TRBD1; v_call: TRBV3-1; j_call: TRBJ2-7; clone_size: .; cdr3_nt: TGTGCCAGCCAAGTGTCGGGGACAGGGGGCGTCGAGCAGTACTTC; cdr3_aa: CASQVSGTGGVEQYF
d_call: .; v_call: TRBV7-8; j_call: TRBJ2-5; clone_size: .; cdr3_nt: TGTGCCAGCAGCTTAGTCTTCGCCGACTCGCGAGAGACCCAGTACTTC; cdr3_aa: CASSLVFADSRETQYF
d_call: .; v_call: TRBV9; j_call: TRBJ2-7; clone_size: .; cdr3_nt: TGTGCCAGCAGCGACCCTAACGGGTTGGCGTACTTC; cdr3_aa: CASSDPNGLAYF
d_call: .; v_call: TRBV7-9; j_call: TRBJ2-6; clone_size: .; cdr3_nt: TGTGCCAGCAGCTTAGCGGGGATCTCAGGGGCCAACGTCCTGACTTTC; cdr3_aa: CASSLAGISGANVLTF
d_call: .; v_call: TRBV7-8; j_call: TRBJ2-5; clone_size: many; cdr3_nt: TGTGCCAGCAGCTTGCGGACTCACCAAGAGCCCCAGTACTTC; cdr3_aa: CASSLRTHQEPQYF